The present T cell receptor beta chain was sequenced within a study of cytomegalovirus exposure and HLA in healthy donors. As for this clone: The antigen is unknown.

Study-level findings and limits: Among donors in an Asian-associated ancestry cluster, a later analysis reportedly found fewer N-insertions than the roughly 610-donor mean.

The CDR3 extends over 16 amino acids. Germline assignment: CDR1 SGHRS and CDR2 YFSETQ. Trimming removed 0 bases from V and 4 bases from J; junction bases left unmatched: 6. Researchers ran the PCR with 60 Vbeta and 13 Jbeta primers. Profiling relied on immunoSEQ multiplex PCR, and the TCRdb table lists in-frame clones only, not all of them. The sample includes tens of thousands of clones, around 70% of them seen just once. The sequenced sample consisted of PBMCs. The chain couples TRBV5-1 to TRBJ2-1, with 8 nucleotides matching TRBD2. The source of this sequence is a man aged 18 to 30 in good health and CMV-seronegative. The CDR3 DNA is TGCGCCAGCAGCTTGGGCCCTAGCGGGTTGTACAATGAGCAGTTCTTC. This gives the protein CASSLGPSGLYNEQFF.